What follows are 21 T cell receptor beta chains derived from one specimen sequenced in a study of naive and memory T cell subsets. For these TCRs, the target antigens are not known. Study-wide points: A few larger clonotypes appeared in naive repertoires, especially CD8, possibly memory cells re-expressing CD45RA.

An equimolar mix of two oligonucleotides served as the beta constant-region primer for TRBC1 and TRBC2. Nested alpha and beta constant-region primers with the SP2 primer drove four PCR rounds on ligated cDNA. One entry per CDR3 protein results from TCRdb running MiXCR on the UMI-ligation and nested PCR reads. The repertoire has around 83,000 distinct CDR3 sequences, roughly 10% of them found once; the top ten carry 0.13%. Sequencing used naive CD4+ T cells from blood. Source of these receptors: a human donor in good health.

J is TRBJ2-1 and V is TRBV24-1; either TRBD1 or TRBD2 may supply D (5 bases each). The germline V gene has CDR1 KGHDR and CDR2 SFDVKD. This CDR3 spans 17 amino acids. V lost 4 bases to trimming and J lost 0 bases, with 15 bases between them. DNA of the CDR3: TGTGCCACCAGTGACCGTGACGGGACCCCCTCCTACAATGAGCAGTTCTTC. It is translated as CATSDRDGTPSYNEQFF.

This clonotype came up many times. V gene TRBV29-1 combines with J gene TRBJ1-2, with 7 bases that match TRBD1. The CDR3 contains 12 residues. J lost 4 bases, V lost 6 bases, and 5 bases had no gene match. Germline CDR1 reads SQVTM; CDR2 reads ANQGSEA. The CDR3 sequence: CSVADRAYGYTF. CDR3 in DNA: TGCAGCGTAGCTGACAGGGCCTATGGCTACACCTTC.

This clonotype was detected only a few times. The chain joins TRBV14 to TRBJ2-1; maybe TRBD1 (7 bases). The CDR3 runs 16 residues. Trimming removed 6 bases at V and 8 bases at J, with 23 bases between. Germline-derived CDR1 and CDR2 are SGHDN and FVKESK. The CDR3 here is CASRAGGQPKADEQFF. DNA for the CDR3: TGTGCCAGCAGGGCCGGGGGACAGCCCAAAGCTGATGAGCAGTTCTTC.

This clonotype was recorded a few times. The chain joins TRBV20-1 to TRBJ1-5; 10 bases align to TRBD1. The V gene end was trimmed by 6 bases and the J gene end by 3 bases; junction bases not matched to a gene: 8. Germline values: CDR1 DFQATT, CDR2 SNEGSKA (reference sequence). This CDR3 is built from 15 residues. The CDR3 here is CSAGQGTVVNQPQHF. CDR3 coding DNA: TGCAGTGCGGGACAGGGGACGGTTGTCAATCAGCCCCAGCATTTT.

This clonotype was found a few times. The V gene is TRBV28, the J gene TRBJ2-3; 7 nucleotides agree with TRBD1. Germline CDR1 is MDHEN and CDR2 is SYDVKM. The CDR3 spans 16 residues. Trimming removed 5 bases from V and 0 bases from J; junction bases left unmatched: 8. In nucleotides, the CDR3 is TGTGCCAGCAGTCCCCTAGGGACAGTTAGCACAGATACGCAGTATTTT. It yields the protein CASSPLGTVSTDTQYF.

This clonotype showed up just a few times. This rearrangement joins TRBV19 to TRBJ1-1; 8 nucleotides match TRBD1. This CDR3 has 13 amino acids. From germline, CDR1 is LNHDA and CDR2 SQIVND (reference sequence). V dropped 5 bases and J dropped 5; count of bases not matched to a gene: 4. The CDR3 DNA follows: TGTGCCAGTAGTCTGGACAGGGCAACTGAAGCTTTCTTT. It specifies CASSLDRATEAFF.

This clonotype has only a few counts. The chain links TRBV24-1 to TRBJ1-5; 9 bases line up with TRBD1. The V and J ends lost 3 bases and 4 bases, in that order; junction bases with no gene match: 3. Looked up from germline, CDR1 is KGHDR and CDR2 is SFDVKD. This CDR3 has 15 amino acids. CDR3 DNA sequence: TGTGCCACCAGTGATGTGACAGGGGGGAATCAGCCCCAGCATTTT. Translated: CATSDVTGGNQPQHF.

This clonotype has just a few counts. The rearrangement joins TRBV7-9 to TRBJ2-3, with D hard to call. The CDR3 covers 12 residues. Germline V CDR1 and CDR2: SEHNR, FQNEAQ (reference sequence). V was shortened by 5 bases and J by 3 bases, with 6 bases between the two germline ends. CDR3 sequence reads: CASSTITDTQYF. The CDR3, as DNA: TGTGCCAGCAGCACCATAACAGATACGCAGTATTTT.

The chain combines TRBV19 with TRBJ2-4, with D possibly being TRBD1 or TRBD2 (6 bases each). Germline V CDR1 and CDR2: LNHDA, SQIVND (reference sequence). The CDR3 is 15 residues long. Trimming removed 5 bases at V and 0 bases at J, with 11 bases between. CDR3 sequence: CASSLGGGAKNIQYF. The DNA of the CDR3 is TGTGCCAGTAGTTTGGGGGGCGGAGCCAAAAACATTCAGTACTTC. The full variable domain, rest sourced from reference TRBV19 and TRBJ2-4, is DGGITQSPKYLFRKEGQNVTLSCEQNLNHDAMYWYRQDPGQGLRLIYYSQIVNDFQKGDIAEGYSVSREKKESFPLTVTSAQKNPTAFYLCASSLGGGAKNIQYFGAGTRLSVL.

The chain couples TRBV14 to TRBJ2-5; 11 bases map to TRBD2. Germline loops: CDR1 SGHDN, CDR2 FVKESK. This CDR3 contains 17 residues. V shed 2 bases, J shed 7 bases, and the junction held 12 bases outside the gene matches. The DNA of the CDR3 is TGTGCCAGCAGCCAAACTATTATAGCGGGAGGGCCCGGGACCCAGTACTTC. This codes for CASSQTIIAGGPGTQYF.

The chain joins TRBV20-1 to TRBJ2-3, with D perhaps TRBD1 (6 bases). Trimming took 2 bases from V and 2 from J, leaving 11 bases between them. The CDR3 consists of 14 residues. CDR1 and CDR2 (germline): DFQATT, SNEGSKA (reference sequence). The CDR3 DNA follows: TGCAGTGCTAGACATGGACAGCACACAGATACGCAGTATTTT. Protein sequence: CSARHGQHTDTQYF.

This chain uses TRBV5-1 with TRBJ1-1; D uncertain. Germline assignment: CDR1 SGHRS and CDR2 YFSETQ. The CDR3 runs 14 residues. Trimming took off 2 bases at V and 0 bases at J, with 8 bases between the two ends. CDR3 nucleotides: TGCGCCAGCAGCTTTGGGCCCATGAACACTGAAGCTTTCTTT. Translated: CASSFGPMNTEAFF. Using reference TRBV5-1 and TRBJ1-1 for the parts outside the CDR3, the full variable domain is KAGVTQTPRYLIKTRGQQVTLSCSPISGHRSVSWYQQTPGQGLQFLFEYFSETQRNKGNFPGRFSGRQFSNSRSEMNVSTLELGDSALYLCASSFGPMNTEAFFGQGTRLTVV.

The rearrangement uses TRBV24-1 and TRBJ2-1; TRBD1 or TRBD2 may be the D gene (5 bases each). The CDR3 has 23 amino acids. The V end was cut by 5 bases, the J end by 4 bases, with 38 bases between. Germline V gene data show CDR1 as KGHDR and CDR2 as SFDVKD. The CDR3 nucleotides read TGTGCCACCAGTGCTTCCTTGGGGCCGGGACCCAGCTACTTACAGATAGCTTACAATGAGCAGTTCTTC. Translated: CATSASLGPGPSYLQIAYNEQFF.

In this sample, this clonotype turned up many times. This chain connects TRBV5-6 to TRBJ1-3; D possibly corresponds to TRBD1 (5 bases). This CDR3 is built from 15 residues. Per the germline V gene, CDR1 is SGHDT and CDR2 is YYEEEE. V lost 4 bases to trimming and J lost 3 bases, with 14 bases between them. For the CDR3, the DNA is TGTGCCAGCAGCCCCGGCGGGGCGCGTGGAAACACCATATATTTT. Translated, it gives CASSPGGARGNTIYF.

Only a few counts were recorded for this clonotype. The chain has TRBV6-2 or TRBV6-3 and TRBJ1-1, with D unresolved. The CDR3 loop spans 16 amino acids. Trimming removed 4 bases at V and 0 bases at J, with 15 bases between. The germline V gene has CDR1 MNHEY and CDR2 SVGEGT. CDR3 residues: CASSSGPPRMNTEAFF. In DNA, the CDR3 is TGTGCCAGCAGTTCCGGCCCCCCGAGAATGAACACTGAAGCTTTCTTT.

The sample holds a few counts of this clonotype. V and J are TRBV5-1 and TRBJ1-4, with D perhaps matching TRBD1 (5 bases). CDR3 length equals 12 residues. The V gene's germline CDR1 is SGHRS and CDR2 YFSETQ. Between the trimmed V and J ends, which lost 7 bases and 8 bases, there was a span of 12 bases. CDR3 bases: TGCGCCAGCCATCGGGGGAAGGAAAAACTGTTTTTT. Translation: CASHRGKEKLFF.

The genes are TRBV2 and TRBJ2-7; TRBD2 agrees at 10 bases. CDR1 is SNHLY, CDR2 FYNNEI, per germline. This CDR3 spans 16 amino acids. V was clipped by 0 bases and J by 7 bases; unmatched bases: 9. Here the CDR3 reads CASSEAGAGGPREQYF. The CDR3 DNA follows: TGTGCCAGCAGTGAAGCAGGAGCGGGAGGGCCACGGGAGCAGTACTTC.

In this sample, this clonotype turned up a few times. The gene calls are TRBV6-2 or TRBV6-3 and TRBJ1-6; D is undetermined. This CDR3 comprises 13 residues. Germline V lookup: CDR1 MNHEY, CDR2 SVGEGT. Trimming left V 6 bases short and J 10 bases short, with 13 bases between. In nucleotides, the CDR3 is TGTGCCAGCAGCCCGGGATTTCCCTCACCCCTCCACTTT. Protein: CASSPGFPSPLHF.

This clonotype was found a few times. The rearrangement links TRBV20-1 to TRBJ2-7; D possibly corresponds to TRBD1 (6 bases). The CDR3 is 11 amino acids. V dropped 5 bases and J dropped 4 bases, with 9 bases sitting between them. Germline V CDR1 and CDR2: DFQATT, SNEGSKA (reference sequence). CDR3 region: CSAEGVYEQYF. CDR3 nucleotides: TGCAGTGCTGAGGGGGTTTACGAGCAGTACTTC.

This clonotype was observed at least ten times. This CDR3 is CSVTQGKTSGYNEQFF. The DNA for the CDR3 is TGCAGCGTTACCCAGGGAAAGACTAGCGGGTACAATGAGCAGTTCTTC. V is TRBV29-1 and J is TRBJ2-1, with TRBD2 identical over 10 bases. The V gene's germline CDR1 is SQVTM and CDR2 ANQGSEA. The CDR3 length is 16 residues. Unmatched junction bases numbered 11, after V lost 5 bases and J lost 4 bases.

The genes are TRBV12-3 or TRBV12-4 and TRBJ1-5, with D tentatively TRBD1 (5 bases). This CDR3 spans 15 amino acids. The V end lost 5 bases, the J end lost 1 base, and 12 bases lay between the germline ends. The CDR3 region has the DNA TGTGCCAGCAGTCGCCGGGGGGACAGCAATCAGCCCCAGCATTTT. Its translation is CASSRRGDSNQPQHF.